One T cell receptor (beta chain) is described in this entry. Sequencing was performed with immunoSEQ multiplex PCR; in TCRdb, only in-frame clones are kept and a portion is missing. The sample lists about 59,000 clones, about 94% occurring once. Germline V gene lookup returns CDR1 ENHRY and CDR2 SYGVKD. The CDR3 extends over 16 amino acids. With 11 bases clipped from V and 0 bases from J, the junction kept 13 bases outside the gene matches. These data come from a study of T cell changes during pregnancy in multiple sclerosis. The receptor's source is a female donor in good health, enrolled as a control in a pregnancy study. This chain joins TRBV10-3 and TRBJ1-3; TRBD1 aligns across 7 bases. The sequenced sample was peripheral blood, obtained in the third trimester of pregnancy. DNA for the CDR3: TGTGCCTTCCAGGGGGGACACCTTGTCTCTGGAAACACCATATATTTT. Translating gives CAFQGGHLVSGNTIYF.